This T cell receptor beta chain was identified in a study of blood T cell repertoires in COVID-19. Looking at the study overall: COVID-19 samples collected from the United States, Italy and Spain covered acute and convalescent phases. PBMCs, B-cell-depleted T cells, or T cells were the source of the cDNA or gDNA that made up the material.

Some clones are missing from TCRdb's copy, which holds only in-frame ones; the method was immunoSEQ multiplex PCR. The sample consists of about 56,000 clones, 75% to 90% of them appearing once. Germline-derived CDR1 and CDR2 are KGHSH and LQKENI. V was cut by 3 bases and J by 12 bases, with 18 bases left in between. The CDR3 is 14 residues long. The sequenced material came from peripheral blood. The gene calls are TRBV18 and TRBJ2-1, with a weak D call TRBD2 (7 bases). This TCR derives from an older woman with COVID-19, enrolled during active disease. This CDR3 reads CASSPSTGEGGQFF. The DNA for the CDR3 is TGTGCCAGCTCACCCTCGACCGGGGAGGGGGGGCAGTTCTTC. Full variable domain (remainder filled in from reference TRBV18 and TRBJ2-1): NAGVMQNPRHLVRRRGQEARLRCSPMKGHSHVYWYRQLPEEGLKFMVYLQKENIIDESGMPKERFSAEFPKEGPSILRIQQVVRGDSAAYFCASSPSTGEGGQFFGPGTRLTVL.